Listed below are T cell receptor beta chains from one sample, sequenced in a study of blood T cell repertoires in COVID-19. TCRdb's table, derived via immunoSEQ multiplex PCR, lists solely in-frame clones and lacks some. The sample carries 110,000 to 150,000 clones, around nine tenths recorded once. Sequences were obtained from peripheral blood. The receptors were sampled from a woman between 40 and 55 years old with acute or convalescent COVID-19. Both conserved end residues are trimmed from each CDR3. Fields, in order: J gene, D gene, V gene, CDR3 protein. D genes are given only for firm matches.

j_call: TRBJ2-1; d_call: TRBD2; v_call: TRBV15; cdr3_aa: ATSREAAGGNEQF
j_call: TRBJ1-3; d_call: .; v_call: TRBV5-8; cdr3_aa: ASSLGDTGNTIY
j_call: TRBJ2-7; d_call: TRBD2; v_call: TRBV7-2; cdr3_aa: ASSLDGGSPLEQY
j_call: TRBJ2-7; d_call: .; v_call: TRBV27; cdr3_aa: ASSFYPSKAAGEQY
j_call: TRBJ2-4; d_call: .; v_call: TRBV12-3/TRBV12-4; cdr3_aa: ASGSSGDSRKY
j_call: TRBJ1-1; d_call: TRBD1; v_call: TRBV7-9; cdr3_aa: ASSFGQGRGTEAF
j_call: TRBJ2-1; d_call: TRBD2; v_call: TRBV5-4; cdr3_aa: ASSSPSGLPGNEQF
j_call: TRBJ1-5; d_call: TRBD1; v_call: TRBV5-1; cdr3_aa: ASSLETGRNQPQH
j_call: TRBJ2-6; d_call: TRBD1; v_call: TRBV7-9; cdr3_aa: ASSRTGGAGANVLT
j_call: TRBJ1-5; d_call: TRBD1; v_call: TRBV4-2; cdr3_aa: ASSHSGQGRDQPQH
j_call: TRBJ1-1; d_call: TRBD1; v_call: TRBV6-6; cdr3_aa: ASSFGGGQIAEAF
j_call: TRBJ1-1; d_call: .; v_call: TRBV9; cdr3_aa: ASSVVGGHTEAF
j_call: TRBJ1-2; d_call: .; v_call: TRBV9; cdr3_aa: ASSPYVGGGIHYT
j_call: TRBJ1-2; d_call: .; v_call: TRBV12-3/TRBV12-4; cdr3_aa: ASTLGQYGYT
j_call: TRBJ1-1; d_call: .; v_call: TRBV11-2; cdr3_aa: ASSLGGRTEAF
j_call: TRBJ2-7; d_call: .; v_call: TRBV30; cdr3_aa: AWSRGGTYEQY
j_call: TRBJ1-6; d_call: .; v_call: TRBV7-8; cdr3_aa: ASSSGQSNSPLH
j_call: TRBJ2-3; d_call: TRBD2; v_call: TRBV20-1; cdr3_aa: SASLAGPLTDTQY
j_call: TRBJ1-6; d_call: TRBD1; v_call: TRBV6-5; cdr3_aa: ASTPPTGVSSPLH
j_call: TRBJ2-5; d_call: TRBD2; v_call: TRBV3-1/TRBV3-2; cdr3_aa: ASSPLWSPRTSAKETQY
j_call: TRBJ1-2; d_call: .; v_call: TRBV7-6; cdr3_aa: ASSPGQNYGYT
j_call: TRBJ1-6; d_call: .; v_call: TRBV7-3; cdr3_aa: ASSLSRSSPLH
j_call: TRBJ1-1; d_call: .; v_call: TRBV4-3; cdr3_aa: ASSPSGGGTLNTEAF
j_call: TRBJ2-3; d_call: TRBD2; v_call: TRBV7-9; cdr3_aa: ASSLVSGRGDTQY
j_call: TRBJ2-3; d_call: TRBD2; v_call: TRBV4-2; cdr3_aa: ASSQDRTSSDTQY
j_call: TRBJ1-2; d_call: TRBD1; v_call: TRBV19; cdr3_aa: ASSKTDRVYGYT
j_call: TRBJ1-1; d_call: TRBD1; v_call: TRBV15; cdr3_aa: ATSRDWTGGAEAF
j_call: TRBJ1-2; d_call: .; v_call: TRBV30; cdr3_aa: AWSMAIYGYT
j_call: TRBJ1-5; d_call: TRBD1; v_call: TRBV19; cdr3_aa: ASSIWGTGDYNQPQH
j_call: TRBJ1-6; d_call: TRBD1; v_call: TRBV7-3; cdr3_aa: ASRQGANSPLH
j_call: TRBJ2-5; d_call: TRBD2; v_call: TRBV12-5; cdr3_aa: ASGEGLAGGFPESAETQY
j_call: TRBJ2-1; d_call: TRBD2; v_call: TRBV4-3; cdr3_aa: ASSQDRASGLTYNEQF
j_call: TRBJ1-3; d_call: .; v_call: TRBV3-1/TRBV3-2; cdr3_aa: ASKLGVSGNTIY
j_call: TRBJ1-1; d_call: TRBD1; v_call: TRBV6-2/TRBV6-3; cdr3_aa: ASSLGTGKFMNTEAF
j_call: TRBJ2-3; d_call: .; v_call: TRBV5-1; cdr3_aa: ASSLGGGPSTDTQY
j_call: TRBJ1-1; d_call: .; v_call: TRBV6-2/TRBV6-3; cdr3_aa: ASSRPGSRPEAF
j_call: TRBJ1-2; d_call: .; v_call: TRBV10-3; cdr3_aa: AISERTPEGYT
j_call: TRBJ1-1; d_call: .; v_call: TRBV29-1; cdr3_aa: SVLQGNTEAF
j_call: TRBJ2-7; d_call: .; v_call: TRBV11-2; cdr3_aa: ASSPVRGASYEQY
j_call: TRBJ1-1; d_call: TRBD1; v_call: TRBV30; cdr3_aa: AWTAANRGTVEAF
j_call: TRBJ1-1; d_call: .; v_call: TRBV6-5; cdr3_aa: ASYRVNTEAF
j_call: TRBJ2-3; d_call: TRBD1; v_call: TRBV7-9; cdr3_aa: ASSNDDRGADTQY
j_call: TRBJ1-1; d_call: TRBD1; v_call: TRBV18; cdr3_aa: ASSPTGAPSLTEAF
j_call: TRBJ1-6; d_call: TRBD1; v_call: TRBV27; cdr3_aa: ASRRQPDRGNSPLH
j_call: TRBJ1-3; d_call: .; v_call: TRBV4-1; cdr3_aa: ASSQILSGNTIY
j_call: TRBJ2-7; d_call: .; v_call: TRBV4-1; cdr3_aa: ASSQDGDLRYEQY
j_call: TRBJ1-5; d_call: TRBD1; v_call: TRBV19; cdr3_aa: ASSEQGAGNQPQH
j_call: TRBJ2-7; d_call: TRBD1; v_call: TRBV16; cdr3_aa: ASSYDRGLYEQY
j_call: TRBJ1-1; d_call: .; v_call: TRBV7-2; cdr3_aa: ASSLVGGDTEAF
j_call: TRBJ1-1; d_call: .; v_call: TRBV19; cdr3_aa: ASRGTEAF
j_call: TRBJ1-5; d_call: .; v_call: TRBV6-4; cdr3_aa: ASSPDGGGNQPQH